The sequence of this TCR beta chain was determined in a study of T-cell memory formation after mild COVID-19. The sample holds a few counts of this clonotype. Trimming removed 2 bases from V and 1 base from J, with 13 bases in between. The CDR3 contains 15 residues. Per the germline V gene, CDR1 is SQVTM and CDR2 is ANQGSEA. From the 5' RACE reads, TCRdb called clonotypes with MiXCR, one entry per CDR3 protein. This table has 75,000 to 95,000 distinct CDR3 sequences, approximately 15% appearing once. The material sequenced was PBMCs or a T cell subset sorted from them (not recorded which). This TCR was recovered from a man aged 18 to 29 who had mild COVID-19 (a few samples of this study predate the infection). Cell type and time point are not known. The chain carries TRBV29-1 and TRBJ2-3, with a weak D call TRBD1 (6 bases). The CDR3 coding sequence is TGCAGCGTTGAATCTGCGGCAGGGGGCACAGATACGCAGTATTTT. Translation: CSVESAAGGTDTQYF.